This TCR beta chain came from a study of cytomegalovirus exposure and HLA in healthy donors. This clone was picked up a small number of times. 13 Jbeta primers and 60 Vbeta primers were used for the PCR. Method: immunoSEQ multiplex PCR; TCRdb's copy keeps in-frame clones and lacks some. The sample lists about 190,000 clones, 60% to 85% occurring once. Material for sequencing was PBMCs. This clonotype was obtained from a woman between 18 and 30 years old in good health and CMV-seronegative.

DNA for the CDR3: TGTGCCAGCAGCGGGGGGGGACAGGGCGCCTATAGCAATCAGCCCCAGCATTTT. This translates into CASSGGGQGAYSNQPQHF. The rearrangement uses TRBV25-1 and TRBJ1-5, with 9 nucleotides matching TRBD1. The CDR3 is 18 amino acids. Germline CDR1 MGHDK, CDR2 SYGVNS. Losses at the gene ends were 6 bases for V and 0 bases for J; bases not matched to a gene: 12.